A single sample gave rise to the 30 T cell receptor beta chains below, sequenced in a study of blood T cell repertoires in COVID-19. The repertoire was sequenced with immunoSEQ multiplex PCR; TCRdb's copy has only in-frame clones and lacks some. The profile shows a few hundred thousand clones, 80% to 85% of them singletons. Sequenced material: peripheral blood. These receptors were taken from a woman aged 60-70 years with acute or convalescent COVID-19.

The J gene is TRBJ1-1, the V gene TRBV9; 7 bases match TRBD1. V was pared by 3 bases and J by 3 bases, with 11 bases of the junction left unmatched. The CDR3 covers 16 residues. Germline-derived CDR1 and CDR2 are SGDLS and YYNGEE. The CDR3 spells CASSAPPGGSDTEAFF. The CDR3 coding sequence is TGTGCCAGCAGCGCGCCTCCAGGGGGTTCAGACACTGAAGCTTTCTTT.

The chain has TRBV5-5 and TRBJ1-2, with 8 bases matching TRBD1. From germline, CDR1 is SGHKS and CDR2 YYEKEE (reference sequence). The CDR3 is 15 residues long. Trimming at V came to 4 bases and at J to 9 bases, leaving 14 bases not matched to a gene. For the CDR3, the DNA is TGTGCCAGCAGCCTACGGACAGGGAGGATCTTTCGCTACACCTTC. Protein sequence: CASSLRTGRIFRYTF. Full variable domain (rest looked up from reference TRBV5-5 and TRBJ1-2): DAGVTQSPTHLIKTRGQQVTLRCSPISGHKSVSWYQQVLGQGPQFIFQYYEKEERGRGNFPDRFSARQFPNYSSELNVNALLLGDSALYLCASSLRTGRIFRYTFGSGTRLTVV.

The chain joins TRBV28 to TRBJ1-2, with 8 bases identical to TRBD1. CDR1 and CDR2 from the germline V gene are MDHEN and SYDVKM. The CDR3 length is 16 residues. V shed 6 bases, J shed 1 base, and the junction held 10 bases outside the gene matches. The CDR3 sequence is CASRQGGTGDNYGYTF. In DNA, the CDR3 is TGTGCCAGCAGGCAGGGGGGGACAGGCGATAACTATGGCTACACCTTC.

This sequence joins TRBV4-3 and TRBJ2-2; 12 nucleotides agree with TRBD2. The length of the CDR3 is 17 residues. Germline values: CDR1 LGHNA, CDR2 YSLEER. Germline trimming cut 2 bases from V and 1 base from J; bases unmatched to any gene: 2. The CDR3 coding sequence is TGCGCCAGCAGCCAACTAGCGGGGGGGCGGAACACCGGGGAGCTGTTTTTT. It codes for CASSQLAGGRNTGELFF.

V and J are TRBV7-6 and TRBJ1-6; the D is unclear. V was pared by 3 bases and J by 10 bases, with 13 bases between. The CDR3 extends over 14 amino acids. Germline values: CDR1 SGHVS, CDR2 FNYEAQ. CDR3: CASSLLRSGSPLHF. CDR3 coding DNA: TGTGCCAGCAGCTTGTTAAGGTCGGGGTCACCCCTCCACTTT.

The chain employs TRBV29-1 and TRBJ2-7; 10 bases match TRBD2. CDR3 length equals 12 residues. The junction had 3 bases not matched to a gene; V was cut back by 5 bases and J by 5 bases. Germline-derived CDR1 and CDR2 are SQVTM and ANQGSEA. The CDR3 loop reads CSVSGGAHEQYF. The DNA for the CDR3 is TGCAGCGTTAGCGGGGGGGCGCACGAGCAGTACTTC.

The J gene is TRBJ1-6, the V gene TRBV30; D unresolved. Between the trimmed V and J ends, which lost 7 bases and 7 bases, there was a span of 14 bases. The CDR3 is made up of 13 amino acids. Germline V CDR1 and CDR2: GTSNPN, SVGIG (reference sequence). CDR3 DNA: TGTGCCTACGCCGACCTGGGCAATTCACCCCTCCACTTT. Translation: CAYADLGNSPLHF. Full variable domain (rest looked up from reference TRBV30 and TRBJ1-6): SQTIHQWPATLVQPVGSPLSLECTVEGTSNPNLYWYRQAAGRGLQLLFYSVGIGQISSEVPQNLSASRPQDRQFILSSKKLLLSDSGFYLCAYADLGNSPLHFGNGTRLTVT.

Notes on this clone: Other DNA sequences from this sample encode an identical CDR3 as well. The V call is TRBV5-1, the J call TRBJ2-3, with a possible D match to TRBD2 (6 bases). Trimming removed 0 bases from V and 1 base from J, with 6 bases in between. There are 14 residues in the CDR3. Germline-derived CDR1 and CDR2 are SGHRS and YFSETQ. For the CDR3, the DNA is TGCGCCAGCAGCTTGGGGAGGGGCACAGATACGCAGTATTTT. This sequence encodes CASSLGRGTDTQYF.

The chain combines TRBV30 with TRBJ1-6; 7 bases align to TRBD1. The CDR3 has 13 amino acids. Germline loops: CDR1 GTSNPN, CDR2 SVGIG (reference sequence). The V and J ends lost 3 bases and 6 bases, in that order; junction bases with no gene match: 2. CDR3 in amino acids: CAWRWDSNSPLHF. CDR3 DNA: TGTGCCTGGAGATGGGACAGTAATTCACCCCTCCACTTT.

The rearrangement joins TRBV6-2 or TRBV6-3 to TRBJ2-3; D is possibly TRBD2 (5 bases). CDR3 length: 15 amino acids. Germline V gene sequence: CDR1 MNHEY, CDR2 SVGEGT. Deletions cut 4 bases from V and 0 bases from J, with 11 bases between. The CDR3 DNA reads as TGTGCCAGCAGTTCGAGGGTTACGAGCACAGATACGCAGTATTTT. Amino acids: CASSSRVTSTDTQYF.

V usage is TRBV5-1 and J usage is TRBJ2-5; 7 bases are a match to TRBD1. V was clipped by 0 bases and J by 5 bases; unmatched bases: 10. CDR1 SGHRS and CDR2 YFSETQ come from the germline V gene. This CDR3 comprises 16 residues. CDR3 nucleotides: TGCGCCAGCAGCTTGGGTCTCGGACAGGTGTTGGAGACCCAGTACTTC. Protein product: CASSLGLGQVLETQYF.

This CDR3 is CASSEGLRRNYEKLFF. The CDR3 DNA sequence: TGTGCCAGCAGTGAAGGACTTCGGCGGAACTATGAAAAACTGTTTTTT. V usage is TRBV2 and J usage is TRBJ1-4; no clear D. Germline V lookup: CDR1 SNHLY, CDR2 FYNNEI. V lost 1 base, J lost 6 bases, and 15 bases lay in between. This CDR3 has 16 residues.

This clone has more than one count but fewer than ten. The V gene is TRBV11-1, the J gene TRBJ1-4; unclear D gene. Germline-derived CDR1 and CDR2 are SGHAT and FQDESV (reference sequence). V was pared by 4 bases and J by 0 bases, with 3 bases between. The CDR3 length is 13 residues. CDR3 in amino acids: CASSYTTNEKLFF. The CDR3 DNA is TGTGCCAGCAGCTACACAACTAATGAAAAACTGTTTTTT.

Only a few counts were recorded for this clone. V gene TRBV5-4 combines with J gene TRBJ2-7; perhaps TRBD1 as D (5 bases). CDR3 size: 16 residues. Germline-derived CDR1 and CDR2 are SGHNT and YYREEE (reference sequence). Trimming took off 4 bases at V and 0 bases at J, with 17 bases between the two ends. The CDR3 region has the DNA TGTGCCAGCAGCCCGCAGGGCGGCTCCTCCTCCTACGAGCAGTACTTC. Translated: CASSPQGGSSSYEQYF.

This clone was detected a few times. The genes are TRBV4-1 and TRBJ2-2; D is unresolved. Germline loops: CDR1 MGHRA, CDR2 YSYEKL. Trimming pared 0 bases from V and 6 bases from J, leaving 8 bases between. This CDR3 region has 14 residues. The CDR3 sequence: CASSQDPIPGELFF. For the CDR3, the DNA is TGCGCCAGCAGCCAAGACCCTATCCCCGGGGAGCTGTTTTTT.

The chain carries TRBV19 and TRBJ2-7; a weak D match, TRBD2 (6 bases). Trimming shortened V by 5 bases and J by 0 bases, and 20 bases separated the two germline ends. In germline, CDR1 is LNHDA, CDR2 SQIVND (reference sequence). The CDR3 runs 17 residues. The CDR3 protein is CASSLNRPGSHSYEQYF. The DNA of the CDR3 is TGTGCCAGTAGTCTTAACCGCCCCGGGAGCCACTCCTACGAGCAGTACTTC.

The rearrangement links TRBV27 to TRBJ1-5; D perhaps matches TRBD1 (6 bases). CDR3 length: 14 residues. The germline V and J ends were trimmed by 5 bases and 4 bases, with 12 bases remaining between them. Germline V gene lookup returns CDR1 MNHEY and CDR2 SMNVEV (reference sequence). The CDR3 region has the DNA TGTGCCAGCAGTCCTGGGACAACGAATCAGCCCCAGCATTTT. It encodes CASSPGTTNQPQHF.

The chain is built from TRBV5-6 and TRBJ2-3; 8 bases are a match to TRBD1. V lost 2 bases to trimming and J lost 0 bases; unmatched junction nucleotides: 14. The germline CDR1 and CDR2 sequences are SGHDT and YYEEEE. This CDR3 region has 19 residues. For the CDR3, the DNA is TGTGCCAGCAGCTTATCCGGGACAGGAATTGCGTACAGCACAGATACGCAGTATTTT. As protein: CASSLSGTGIAYSTDTQYF.

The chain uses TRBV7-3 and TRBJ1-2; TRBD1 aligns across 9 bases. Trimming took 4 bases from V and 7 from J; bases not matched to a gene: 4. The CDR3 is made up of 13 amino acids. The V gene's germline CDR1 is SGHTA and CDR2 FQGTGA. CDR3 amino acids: CASSSRQGVGYTF. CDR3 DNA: TGTGCCAGCAGCTCACGACAGGGGGTTGGCTACACCTTC.

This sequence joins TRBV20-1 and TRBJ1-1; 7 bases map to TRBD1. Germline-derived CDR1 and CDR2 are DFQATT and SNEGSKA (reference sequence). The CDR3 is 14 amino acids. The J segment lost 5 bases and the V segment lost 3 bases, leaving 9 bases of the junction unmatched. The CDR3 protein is CSASLQGSTTEAFF. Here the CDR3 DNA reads TGCAGTGCTAGTCTACAGGGGAGTACAACTGAAGCTTTCTTT.

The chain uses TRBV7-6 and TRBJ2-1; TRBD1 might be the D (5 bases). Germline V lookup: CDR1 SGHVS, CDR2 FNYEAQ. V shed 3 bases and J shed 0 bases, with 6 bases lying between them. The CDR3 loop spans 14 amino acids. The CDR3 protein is CASSFQGSYNEQFF. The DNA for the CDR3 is TGTGCCAGCAGCTTTCAGGGCTCCTACAATGAGCAGTTCTTC.

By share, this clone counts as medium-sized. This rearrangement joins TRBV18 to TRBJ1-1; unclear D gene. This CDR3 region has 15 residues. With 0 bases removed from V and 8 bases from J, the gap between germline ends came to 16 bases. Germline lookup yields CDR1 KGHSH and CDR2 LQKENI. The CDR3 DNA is TGTGCCAGCTCACCACCGTCCACTACGTTTTCAGAAGCTTTCTTT. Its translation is CASSPPSTTFSEAFF.

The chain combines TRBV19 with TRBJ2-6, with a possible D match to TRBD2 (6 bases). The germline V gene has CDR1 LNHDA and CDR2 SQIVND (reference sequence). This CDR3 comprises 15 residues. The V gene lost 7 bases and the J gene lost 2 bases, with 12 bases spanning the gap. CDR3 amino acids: CASNGRRTGANVLTF. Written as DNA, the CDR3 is TGTGCCAGTAATGGGAGGAGGACTGGGGCCAACGTCCTGACTTTC.

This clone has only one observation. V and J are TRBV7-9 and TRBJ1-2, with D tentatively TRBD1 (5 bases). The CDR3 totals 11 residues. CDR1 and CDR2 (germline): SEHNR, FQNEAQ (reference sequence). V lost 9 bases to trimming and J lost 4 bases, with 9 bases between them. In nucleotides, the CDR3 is TGTGCCAGTACAGGATTCTATGGCTACACCTTC. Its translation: CASTGFYGYTF.

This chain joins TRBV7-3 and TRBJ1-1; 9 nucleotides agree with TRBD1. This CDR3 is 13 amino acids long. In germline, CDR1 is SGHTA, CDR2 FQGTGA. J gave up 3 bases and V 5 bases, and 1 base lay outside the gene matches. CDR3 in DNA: TGTGCCAGCAGCAGGGACAGGGACACTGAAGCTTTCTTT. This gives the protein CASSRDRDTEAFF.

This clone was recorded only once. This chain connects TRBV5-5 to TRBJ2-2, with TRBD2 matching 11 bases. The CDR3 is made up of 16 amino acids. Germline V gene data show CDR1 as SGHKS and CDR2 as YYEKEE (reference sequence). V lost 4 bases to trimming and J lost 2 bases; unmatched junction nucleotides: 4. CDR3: CASSGSGGANTGELFF. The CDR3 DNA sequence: TGTGCCAGCAGCGGTAGCGGGGGGGCCAACACCGGGGAGCTGTTTTTT.

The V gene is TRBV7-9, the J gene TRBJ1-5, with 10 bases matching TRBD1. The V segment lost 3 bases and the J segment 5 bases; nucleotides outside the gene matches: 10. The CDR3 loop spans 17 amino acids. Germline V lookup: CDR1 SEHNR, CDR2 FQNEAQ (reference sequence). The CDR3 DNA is TGTGCCAGCAGCTTGGGGACAGGGGCATGGGGCCATCAGCCCCAGCATTTT. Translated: CASSLGTGAWGHQPQHF.

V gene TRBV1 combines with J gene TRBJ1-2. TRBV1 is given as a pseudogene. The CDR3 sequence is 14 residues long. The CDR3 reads CTSSRPGALHGYTF. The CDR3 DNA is TGCACCAGCAGCCGGCCGGGAGCACTACATGGCTACACCTTC.

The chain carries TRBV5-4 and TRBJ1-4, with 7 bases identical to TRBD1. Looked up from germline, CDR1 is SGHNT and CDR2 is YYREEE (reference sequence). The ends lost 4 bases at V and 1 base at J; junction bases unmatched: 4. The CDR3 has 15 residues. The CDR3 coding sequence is TGTGCCAGCAGCGACAACAGGGGAACTAATGAAAAACTGTTTTTT. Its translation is CASSDNRGTNEKLFF.

The CDR3 here is CAWSEVADNEQFF. The CDR3, as DNA: TGTGCCTGGAGTGAAGTAGCGGACAATGAGCAGTTCTTC. The chain combines TRBV30 with TRBJ2-1; D is possibly TRBD2 (6 bases). Trimming took 1 base from V and 5 from J, leaving 9 bases between them. The CDR3 loop spans 13 amino acids. Germline V lookup: CDR1 GTSNPN, CDR2 SVGIG (reference sequence).